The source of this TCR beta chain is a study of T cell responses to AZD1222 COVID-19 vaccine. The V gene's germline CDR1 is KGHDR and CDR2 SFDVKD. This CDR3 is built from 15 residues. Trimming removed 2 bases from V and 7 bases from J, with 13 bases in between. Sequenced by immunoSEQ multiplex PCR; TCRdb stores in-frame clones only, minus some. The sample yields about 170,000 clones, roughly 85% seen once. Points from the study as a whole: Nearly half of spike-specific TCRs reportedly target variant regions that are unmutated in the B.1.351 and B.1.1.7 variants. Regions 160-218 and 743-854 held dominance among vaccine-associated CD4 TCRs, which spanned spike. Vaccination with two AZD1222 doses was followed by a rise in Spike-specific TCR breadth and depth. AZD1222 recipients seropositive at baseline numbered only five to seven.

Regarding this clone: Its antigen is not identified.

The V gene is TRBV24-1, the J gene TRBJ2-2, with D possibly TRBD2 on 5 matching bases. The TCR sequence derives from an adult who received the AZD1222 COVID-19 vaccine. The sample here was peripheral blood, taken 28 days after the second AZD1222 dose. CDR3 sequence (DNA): TGTGCCACCAGTGATTCACGGGAAGTCCACGGGGAGCTGTTTTTT. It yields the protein CATSDSREVHGELFF.